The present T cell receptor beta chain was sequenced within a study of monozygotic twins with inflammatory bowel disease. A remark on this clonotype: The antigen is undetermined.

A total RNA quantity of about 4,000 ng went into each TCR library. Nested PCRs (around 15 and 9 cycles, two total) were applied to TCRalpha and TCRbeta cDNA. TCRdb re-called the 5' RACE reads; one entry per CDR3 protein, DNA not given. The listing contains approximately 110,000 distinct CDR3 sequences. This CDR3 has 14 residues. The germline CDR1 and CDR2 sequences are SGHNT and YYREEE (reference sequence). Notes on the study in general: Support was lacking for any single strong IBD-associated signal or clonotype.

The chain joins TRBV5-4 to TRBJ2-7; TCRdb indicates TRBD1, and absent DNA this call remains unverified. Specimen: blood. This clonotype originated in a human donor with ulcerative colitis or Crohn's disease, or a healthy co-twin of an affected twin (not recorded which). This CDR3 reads CAYSTGQATYEQYF.